This TCR beta chain was captured in a study of beta chain features in type 1 diabetes. Germline-derived CDR1 and CDR2 are KGHSH and LQKENI. V was pared by 2 bases and J by 0 bases, with 4 bases between. CDR3 size: 13 residues. This clone was seen only a few times. Its target is unknown. The entirety of the isolated RNA underwent reverse transcription, so expressed TCRB transcripts were sequenced. Profiling relied on immunoSEQ multiplex PCR, and the TCRdb table lists in-frame clones only, not all of them. The sample carries around 160,000 clones, roughly 65% recorded once. Findings of the study overall: People with Type 1 diabetes carried modestly yet significantly shorter TCRB CDR3s in all four CD4+ subsets.

The chain carries TRBV18 and TRBJ1-1, with no clear D. Sequenced: naive CD4+ T cells from blood. The TCR was taken from a man younger than 45 with type 1 diabetes. The CDR3, as DNA: TGTGCCAGCTCACCAAGCTTGAACACTGAAGCTTTCTTT. This encodes CASSPSLNTEAFF.